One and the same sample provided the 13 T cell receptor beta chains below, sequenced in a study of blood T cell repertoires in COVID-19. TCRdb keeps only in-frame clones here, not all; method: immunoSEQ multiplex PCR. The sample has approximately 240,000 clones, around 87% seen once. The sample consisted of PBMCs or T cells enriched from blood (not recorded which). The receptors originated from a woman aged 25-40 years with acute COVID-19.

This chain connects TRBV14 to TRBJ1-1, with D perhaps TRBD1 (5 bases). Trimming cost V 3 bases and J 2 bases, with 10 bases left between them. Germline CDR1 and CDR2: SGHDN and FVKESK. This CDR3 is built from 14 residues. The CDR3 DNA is TGTGCCAGCAGCCACGGGGGGGGAAACACTGAAGCTTTCTTT. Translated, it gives CASSHGGGNTEAFF.

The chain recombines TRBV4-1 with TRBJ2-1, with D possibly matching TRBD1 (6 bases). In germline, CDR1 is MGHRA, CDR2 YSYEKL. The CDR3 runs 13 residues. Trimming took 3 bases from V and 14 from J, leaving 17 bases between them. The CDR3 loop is CASSHPDRLSEFF. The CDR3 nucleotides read TGCGCCAGCAGCCACCCCGACAGGCTCTCCGAGTTCTTC.

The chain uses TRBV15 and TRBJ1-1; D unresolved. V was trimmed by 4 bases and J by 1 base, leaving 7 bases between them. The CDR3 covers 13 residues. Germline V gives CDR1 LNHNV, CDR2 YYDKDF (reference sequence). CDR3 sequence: CATSKEGNTEAFF. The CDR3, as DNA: TGTGCCACCAGCAAGGAGGGGAACACTGAAGCTTTCTTT.

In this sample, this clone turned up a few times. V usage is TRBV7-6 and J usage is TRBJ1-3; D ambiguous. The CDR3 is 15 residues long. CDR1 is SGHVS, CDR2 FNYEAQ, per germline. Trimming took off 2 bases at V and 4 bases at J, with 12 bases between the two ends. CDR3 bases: TGTGCCAGCAGCTTACGGGGAAGGTCCGGAAACACCATATATTTT. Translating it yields CASSLRGRSGNTIYF.

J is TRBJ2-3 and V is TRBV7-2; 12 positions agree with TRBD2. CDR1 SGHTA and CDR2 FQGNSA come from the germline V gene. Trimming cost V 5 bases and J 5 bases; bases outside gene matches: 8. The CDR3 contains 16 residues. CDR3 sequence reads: CASSALAGGRGDTQYF. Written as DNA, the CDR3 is TGTGCCAGCAGCGCACTAGCGGGAGGCCGTGGAGATACGCAGTATTTT.

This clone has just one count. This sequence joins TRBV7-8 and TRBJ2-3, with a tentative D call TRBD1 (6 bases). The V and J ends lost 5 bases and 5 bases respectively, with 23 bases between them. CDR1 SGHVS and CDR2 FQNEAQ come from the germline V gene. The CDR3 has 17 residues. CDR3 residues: CASSPRPGANPGDTQYF. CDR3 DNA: TGTGCCAGCAGCCCGAGGCCAGGGGCCAACCCAGGAGATACGCAGTATTTT.

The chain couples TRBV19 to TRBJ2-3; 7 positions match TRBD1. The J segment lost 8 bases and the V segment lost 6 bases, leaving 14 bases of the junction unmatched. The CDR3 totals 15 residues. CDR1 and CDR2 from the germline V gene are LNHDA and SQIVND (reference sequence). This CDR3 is CASSTGVGSVGTQYF. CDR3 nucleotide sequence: TGTGCCAGTAGCACAGGGGTGGGTTCGGTGGGTACGCAGTATTTT.

In nucleotides, the CDR3 is TGTGCCAGCTCACCACAGGACAGTGAATCCTACGAGCAGTACTTC. This translates into CASSPQDSESYEQYF. This chain connects TRBV18 to TRBJ2-7, with D possibly matching TRBD1 (6 bases). The CDR3 consists of 15 residues. Germline CDR1 is KGHSH and CDR2 is LQKENI. Trimming left V 1 base short and J 1 base short, with 11 bases between.

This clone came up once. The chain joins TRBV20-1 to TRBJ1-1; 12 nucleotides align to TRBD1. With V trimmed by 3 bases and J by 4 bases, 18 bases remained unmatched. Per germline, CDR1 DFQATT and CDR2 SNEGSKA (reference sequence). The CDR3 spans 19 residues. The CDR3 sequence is CSASSEGQGATGRSTEAFF. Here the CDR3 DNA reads TGCAGTGCTAGTTCAGAGGGACAGGGGGCAACTGGGAGGAGCACTGAAGCTTTCTTT.

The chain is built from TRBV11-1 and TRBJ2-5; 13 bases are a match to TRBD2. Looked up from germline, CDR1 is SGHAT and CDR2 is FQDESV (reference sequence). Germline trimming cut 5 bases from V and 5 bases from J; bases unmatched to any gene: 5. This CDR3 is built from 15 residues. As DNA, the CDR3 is TGTGCCAGCAGCCGGACTAGCGGGAGTGGGGAGACCCAGTACTTC. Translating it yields CASSRTSGSGETQYF.

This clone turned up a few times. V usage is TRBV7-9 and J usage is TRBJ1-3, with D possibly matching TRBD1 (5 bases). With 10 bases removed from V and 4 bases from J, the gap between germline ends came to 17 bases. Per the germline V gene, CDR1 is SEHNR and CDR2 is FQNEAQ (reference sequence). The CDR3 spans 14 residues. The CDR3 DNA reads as TGTGCCACACCAGGCAGGGTCAACGGAAACACCATATATTTT. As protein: CATPGRVNGNTIYF. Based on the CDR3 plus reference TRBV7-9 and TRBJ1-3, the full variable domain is DTGVSQNPRHKITKRGQNVTFRCDPISEHNRLYWYRQTLGQGPEFLTYFQNEAQLEKSRLLSDRFSAERPKGSFSTLEIQRTEQGDSAMYLCATPGRVNGNTIYFGEGSWLTVV.

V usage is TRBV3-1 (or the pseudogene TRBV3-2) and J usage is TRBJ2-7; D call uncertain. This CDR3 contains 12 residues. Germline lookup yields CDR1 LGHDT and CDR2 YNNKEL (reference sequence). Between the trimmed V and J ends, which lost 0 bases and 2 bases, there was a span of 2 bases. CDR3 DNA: TGTGCCAGCAGCCAAGATACCTACGAGCAGTACTTC. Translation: CASSQDTYEQYF.

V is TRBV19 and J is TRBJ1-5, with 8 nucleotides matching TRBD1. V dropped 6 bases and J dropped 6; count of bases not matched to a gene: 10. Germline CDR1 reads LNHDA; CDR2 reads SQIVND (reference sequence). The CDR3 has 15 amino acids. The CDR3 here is CASSPLTGGGQPQHF. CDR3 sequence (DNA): TGTGCCAGTAGCCCCCTTACAGGGGGTGGTCAGCCCCAGCATTTT.